This T cell receptor beta chain was found in a study of shared clonotypes between healthy human individuals (dated by TCRdb to the early 2020s). For context, the study as a whole: Three men and a couple of women, aged 18 to 49 years, made up the cohort. For each donor, CD4 naive and CD4 memory were each run on three plates, CD8 naive on two plates, and CD8 memory on one plate. To estimate repertoire size and how much clonotypes are shared between individuals, the study performed deep sequencing of blood TCR repertoires from roughly five healthy adults. To increase sequencing depth and limit assay-specific biases, TCR repertoire library preparation and sequencing were carried out by different laboratories using diverse techniques. Each donor's leukapheresis produced roughly between about 0.8 and 8.9 billion PBMCs.

From the cysteine through the phenylalanine, the CDR3 covers 16 amino acids. Left in the record is the CDR3 DNA by itself, 48 bases read in frame from the first base. A distance of 19 bases separates the germline ends of V and J, which lose 6 bases and 0 bases respectively. CDR1 and CDR2 are drawn from the germline V gene: SGHTS, YDEGEE. With respect to this clone: The specificity of this receptor is unknown. Base qualities are not recorded, but no much larger clone differs from it by a single base.

What the work shows at the level of the full study, not this receptor alone: Higher generation probabilities were observed for clonotypes shared by all four sorted-subset donors than for non-shared clonotypes. Naive subsets generally had larger estimated clonotype richness than memory subsets did. The genetic and exposure-history diversity represented was limited by the small number of donors. Pairwise subsampling led to the expectation that sequencing depth would affect the degree of clonotype sharing among donors. Sampling was restricted to blood, and TCR repertoires in tissue are likely to differ from TCR repertoires in blood. Across several donors, about 5% of naive CD4, 3% to 3.5% of naive CD8, roughly 2.3% of memory CD4, and about 0.44% of memory CD8 clonotypes were shared. Rarefaction of sorted-subset datasets indicated incomplete sequencing despite the large sequencing depth.

CD8 naive samples consisted of CD45RO-negative cells that were positively selected for CCR7, yielding a CD45RA+CCR7+ population without TemRA cells. The donors were healthy, HIV-negative adults with no recently reported acute infections or vaccinations. All donors were Caucasian adults living in Nashville, Tennessee, USA. Blood was collected by leukapheresis, and PBMCs were isolated by Ficoll-Histopaque density gradient centrifugation and then cryopreserved in liquid nitrogen vapor phase. Analytical flow cytometry was used to check the purity and quantity of every magnetically sorted T cell population. Genomic DNA was isolated from every sorted fraction and measured by UV absorbance on a Nanodrop 2000c. Using the deep immunoSEQ assay, TCR CDR3 regions were amplified from genomic DNA by multiplex PCR. Extracted genomic DNA from each cell subset was distributed evenly across all wells of several immunoSEQ 96-well plates, and each plate was treated as a replicate. For sorted subsets, about 200 ng genomic DNA, equal to tens of thousands of T cell genomes, was loaded into each replicate PCR. Purified libraries were measured with a Qubit 3.0 fluorometer, size-checked on a Bioanalyzer 2100, and measured again with the KAPA Library Quantification kit. Each immunoSEQ 96-well plate was sequenced on its own single-read 150-cycle Illumina NextSeq 550 flow cell. The study's own analysis went as follows. The immunoSEQ output contained only junctional sequences without quality scores, so filtering could not match that applied to full-length reads. To assign V/J genes and CDR3, sequences were annotated using PyIR, a Python wrapper for IgBLAST v1.9, with IMGT germline references. Reads were filtered out if the reads had weak V/J assignments (E-value above 1e-6), no CDR3, stop codons, out-of-frame junctions, or ambiguous translated residues. V3J clonotypes were defined by identical inferred V gene, J gene, and CDR3 amino acid sequence. Percentage overlap between repertoires was computed as shared unique clonotypes divided by the size of the smaller repertoire. Three approaches were used to assess repertoire richness: RTK rarefaction, the Chao1 estimator, and Recon v2.1 estimates of unobserved clonotypes. For all TCRbeta clonotypes obtained by the gDNA method from a few donors, generation probabilities were computed with OLGA. As stored in TCRdb, this immuneACCESS dataset retains in-frame rearrangements with V and J assigned. A fraction of the clones does not appear; measured against another copy, unresolved V genes explain less than half of the discrepancy, and the remainder lacks a known reason. That table supplies the V and J calls and clone size; D and trimming were determined from the DNA. This sample gives roughly 2,000,000 clones in total; 93% of them show up just once. The top ten hold less than 2% of the sample.

The origin of this receptor is a man younger than 35 in good health. Some clones in this sample may be carry-over from other donors' samples. The chain links TRBV5-8 with TRBJ2-7; the D region is possibly TRBD1 or TRBD2, each matching across 5 bases. Sequencing used naive CD8+ T cells from PBMCs. The intended sense of this specimen's cell subset or site label: CD45RA+CCR7+. The CDR3 is CASTTGFTGYSYEQYF. The sequenced DNA is TGTGCCAGCACCACAGGTTTCACGGGATACTCCTACGAGCAGTACTTC.